This TCR beta chain was recorded in a study of cytomegalovirus exposure and HLA in healthy donors. PCR amplification relied on 60 Vbeta primers (plus 13 Jbeta primers). Libraries were prepared by immunoSEQ multiplex PCR; TCRdb keeps only in-frame clonotypes and omits some of them. Here the sample table reports 96,000 or so clones. Sequenced sample: PBMCs. The origin of this receptor is a girl aged 10 to 17 in good health and CMV-seropositive.

Here the CDR3 reads CASSGGGHTEAFF. Here the CDR3 DNA reads TGTGCCAGTTCCGGGGGAGGGCACACTGAAGCTTTCTTT. J is TRBJ1-1 and V is TRBV6-5; D is possibly TRBD1 (5 bases). There are 13 residues in the CDR3. CDR1 and CDR2 from the germline V gene are MNHEY and SVGAGI. V was cut by 9 bases and J by 3 bases, with 14 bases left in between.